The 4 T cell receptor beta chains listed next were all sequenced from one sample in a study of T cell responses to AZD1222 COVID-19 vaccine. Clones were read by immunoSEQ multiplex PCR, and TCRdb kept only the in-frame ones, dropping some. The table records over 100,000 clones, roughly 92% of them present only once. The sample in question was peripheral blood, obtained on day 0 of AZD1222 vaccination. The receptors stem from an adult in good health.

This chain links TRBV10-1 with TRBJ2-7; 10 bases are shared with TRBD2. V lost 8 bases and J lost 1; bases outside the gene matches: 17. The CDR3 runs to 18 residues. Germline V CDR1 and CDR2: WNHNN, SYGVQD (reference sequence). The CDR3 spells CASFDGPSGSTSSYEQYV. The DNA for the CDR3 is TGCGCCAGCTTCGATGGGCCTAGCGGGAGTACCAGTTCCTACGAGCAGTACGTC.

The chain has TRBV7-9 and TRBJ1-3; D perhaps matches TRBD1 (5 bases). Germline CDR1 and CDR2: SEHNR and FQNEAQ (reference sequence). This CDR3 contains 16 residues. The V and J ends lost 5 bases and 1 base respectively, with 15 bases between them. The CDR3 DNA is TGTGCCAGCAGCGCGCCGGGACTTACTTCTGGAAACACCATATATTTT. It codes for CASSAPGLTSGNTIYF.

CDR3 amino acids: CASSPLTGLAGDTQYF. CDR3 bases: TGTGCCAGCAGCCCCCTTACGGGACTAGCAGGGGATACGCAGTATTTT. V gene TRBV9 combines with J gene TRBJ2-3; 9 nucleotides match TRBD2. Germline CDR1 reads SGDLS; CDR2 reads YYNGEE. The CDR3 sequence is 16 residues long. V lost 4 bases to trimming and J lost 6 bases; unmatched junction nucleotides: 12.

V gene TRBV18 combines with J gene TRBJ2-3, with D tentatively TRBD2 (6 bases). Between the trimmed V and J ends, which lost 3 bases and 4 bases, there was a span of 14 bases. CDR3 size: 15 residues. CDR1 is KGHSH, CDR2 LQKENI, per germline. CDR3 DNA: TGTGCCAGCTCACCGCCGGGATCGGGGGCAGATACGCAGTATTTT. Translation gives CASSPPGSGADTQYF.